This T cell receptor (beta chain) was profiled in a study of cytomegalovirus exposure and HLA in healthy donors. Study-wide results and caveats: Productive rates of about 90% or about 30% were seen for most TCR beta V segments in an earlier analysis. Reportedly, HLA-A and HLA-B alleles of most subjects were accurately predicted from TCR beta.

Per germline, CDR1 KGHSH and CDR2 LQKENI. V gave up 4 bases and J gave up 7 bases, with 17 bases separating them. The CDR3 covers 15 residues. Turning to this clone: The antigen is undetermined.

This PCR relied on a set of 60 Vbeta primers and 13 Jbeta primers. Clones were read by immunoSEQ multiplex PCR, and TCRdb kept only the in-frame ones, dropping some. The data hold fewer than 200,000 clones, with more than 85% observed a single time. The gene calls are TRBV18 and TRBJ2-1, with a weak D call TRBD1 (7 bases). The TCR originated in a girl in the first two years of life in good health and CMV-seronegative. Sequencing was performed on PBMCs. CDR3 loop: CASSRLSGGSNEQFF. The CDR3 region has the DNA TGTGCCAGCTCACGTCTCTCAGGGGGGTCGAATGAGCAGTTCTTC.